A single T cell receptor beta chain is shown here with its context. What antigen it recognizes has not been identified. No qualities accompany the bases; no much larger clone lies one base away. This specimen's time point label, interpreted: baseline, week 1 (first vaccination visit). Per the publication, the treatment or condition label means: pre-vaccination baseline after standard-of-care therapy. Newly diagnosed WHO grade 3 or 4 IDH1-mutant astrocytomas showing loss of nuclear ATRX were present in the donors. The samples were drawn from NOA16, a multicentre, single-arm, open-label phase I trial in Germany that tested a mutant IDH1 peptide vaccine in humans for the first time. Blood drawn at visit V03 was used as the baseline sample for immunogenicity testing. Genomic DNA for TCRB sequencing was isolated from EDTA blood with the DNeasy Blood and Tissue Kit. This sample stems from a study of a mutant IDH1 vaccine in newly diagnosed glioma (dated by TCRdb to the early 2020s). As for the study more broadly: Of the 25 to 40 patients who were treated, about 62% were male and approximately 38% were female, and the mean age was about 40 years. For exploratory analyses, longitudinal TCRB deep sequencing was carried out in some 25 treated patients wherever samples were available. Peripheral blood was collected at six visits: V03 (baseline), V05, V07, V10, V12 and V13. Prior to enrollment, standard therapy consisting of radiotherapy alone, temozolomide alone, or radiochemotherapy with temozolomide had been administered to patients, with the combination being received by most patients.

The investigation overall reported the following: Availability determined which PBMC samples were chosen for TCRB deep sequencing. Pseudoprogression seemed to be unrelated to changes in the top peripheral T cell clonotypes found by TCRB sequencing. Immune responses induced by the vaccine were seen in approximately 93% of patients across multiple MHC alleles. The authors stated that sample limitations prevented analyses of patient blood samples from being reproduced.

Receptor libraries were prepared by the immunoSEQ multiplex PCR assay. The hsTCRB Kit was used according to the manufacturer's protocol to amplify rearranged TCR beta chain sequences. An Illumina MiSeq was used to sequence the TCRB libraries. The study's own analysis went as follows. The kit vendor's proprietary platform handled demultiplexing, trimming and gene mapping. Not all clones reach the TCRdb copy of this immuneACCESS table, which keeps in-frame sequences only. Checked studies attribute under half of the gap to unresolved V genes and leave the rest unexplained. V, J and clone size are those of that table, while D and trimming were read from the DNA. In this sample the table shows over 30,000 clones, over 60% of which occur a single time. More than 8.5% of the sample goes to the ten largest clones. The receptor was isolated from a man aged 50-59 years with glioma. Some clones in this sample may be carry-over from other donors' samples. Sequenced material: peripheral blood mononuclear cells (PBMCs), taken from a glioma patient treated with radiotherapy, temozolomide or both.

The DNA is TGTGCCATCAGTGAGGAAGTCATCTCAGATACGCAGTATTTT. Its protein product is CAISEEVISDTQYF. The rearrangement joined TRBV10-3 to TRBJ2-3, with the D gene not confidently named. The junction carries 10 bases between V and J, which are trimmed by 2 bases and 4 bases respectively. The CDR3 numbers 14 residues from cysteine through phenylalanine. CDR3 DNA only is kept here, 42 bases in frame from base 1. CDR1 and CDR2, per the germline V gene, are ENHRY and SYGVKD.